This paragraph covers one T cell receptor (beta chain) sequence. Its antigen is as yet unknown. Compared with germline, one end of the junction differs, possibly owing to a read error. Treatment specified: oral pan-JAK inhibitor, 5-10 mg twice daily. Alopecia areata patients provided lesional scalp punch biopsies and peripheral blood, both collected for the study. The sample comes from a study of CD8+ T cells in alopecia areata. Isolated RNA was reverse transcribed into cDNA used as the sequencing template. Measured with immunoSEQ multiplex PCR; TCRdb has only the in-frame clones, and not every one. The sample has fewer than 250,000 clones; approximately 60% are singletons. Notes on the study in general: Sequences from scalp samples also cover resident alphabeta T cells of normal skin. Clonality in the scalp and expanded CD8+ clones ranked among the top 100 were significantly decreased by tofacitinib.

The source was CD4+ T cells sorted from blood, collected at week 4, from a patient treated with tofacitinib. This receptor was taken from a human donor with alopecia areata.

In DNA, the CDR3 is TGTGCCAGCAGCCAGACGGGACTAGCGGGTGGACCCTTCCTCTTC. This translates into CASSQTGLAGGPFLF. The V and J genes are TRBV7-6 and TRBJ2-1, with TRBD2 matching over 12 bases. The CDR3 sequence is 15 residues long. Germline lookup yields CDR1 SGHVS and CDR2 FNYEAQ.